This T cell receptor beta chain was identified in a study of blood T cells in healthy people across ages. A second PCR of 7 to 11 cycles used a sample-barcoded 5' primer and a J-beta primer mix. Using its own MiXCR run on the 5' RACE reads, TCRdb lists one record per CDR3 protein. The profile shows approximately 290,000 distinct CDR3 sequences, 27% of them singletons. Germline V gives CDR1 MDHEN, CDR2 SYDVKM. The CDR3 consists of 15 residues. Trimming shortened V by 5 bases and J by 5 bases, and 18 bases separated the two germline ends. Input material: blood. The receptor's source is a woman aged 70-85 years in good health. The rearrangement uses TRBV28 and TRBJ2-5; TRBD1 is a possible D gene (5 bases). CDR3 in amino acids: CASSTNIRAGETQYF. DNA for the CDR3: TGTGCCAGCAGTACCAACATCAGGGCAGGCGAGACCCAGTACTTC.